One sample yielded the 15 T cell receptor beta chains listed below, sequenced in a study of vaccination and CD4 T cells after COVID-19 (dated by TCRdb to between 2021 and 2024). The label giving this sample's treatment or condition can be read as: roughly 11-day PBMC culture with coronavirus spike peptide pools or control peptides (ViraFEST assay). What these receptors recognize is not known. Receptor amplification or capture employed PCR. Sequencing relied on an Illumina iSeq 100. TCR sequencing of DNA from cultured CD4+ T cells used the Oncomine TCR Beta short-read assay at the Johns Hopkins FTIC core. The raw public reads went through TCRdb reprocessing: fastp at Q25, MiXCR clone calling, in-frame beta chains kept. Each CDR3 protein appears once, grouped with its most common genes and DNA. The sample table shows about 20,000 distinct CDR3 sequences, and 44% are seen once. The ten top clones hold roughly 25% of the sample.

Sample: CD4+ T cells from blood, cultured in vitro, taken before SARS-CoV-2 vaccination. Source of these receptors: a human donor who had recovered from COVID-19.

The J gene is TRBJ1-6, the V gene TRBV12-3 or TRBV12-4; 9 nucleotides agree with TRBD1. With V trimmed by 6 bases and J by 10 bases, 4 bases remained unmatched. The CDR3 is 13 amino acids. CDR3 sequence reads: CASRGQGGSPLHF. The CDR3 DNA is TGTGCCAGCAGGGGACAGGGAGGATCACCCCTCCACTTT.

This clonotype was picked up a small number of times. This chain uses TRBV6-1 with TRBJ1-5; a possible D gene is TRBD1 (5 bases). Germline V gene lookup returns CDR1 MNHNS and CDR2 SASEGT. V was pared by 6 bases and J by 2 bases, with 20 bases between. This CDR3 spans 17 amino acids. The chain's CDR3 is CASRNLLSGPGNQPQHF. In DNA, the CDR3 is TGTGCCAGCAGAAATCTTCTTTCGGGACCTGGCAATCAGCCCCAGCATTTT.

The chain is built from TRBV7-9 and TRBJ1-6; 7 bases map to TRBD1. V was pared by 5 bases and J by 2 bases, with 0 bases of the junction left unmatched. Germline V gene data show CDR1 as SEHNR and CDR2 as FQNEAQ (reference sequence). The CDR3 is 14 amino acids. Written as DNA, the CDR3 is TGTGCCAGCAGCGGGACAGCCTATAATTCACCCCTCCACTTT. Its translation is CASSGTAYNSPLHF.

The chain couples TRBV6-2 or TRBV6-3 to TRBJ1-2; D unclear. The CDR3 sequence is 13 residues long. Deletions cut 5 bases from V and 2 bases from J, with 9 bases between. Germline V gene lookup returns CDR1 MNHEY and CDR2 SVGEGT. CDR3 sequence reads: CASSLKQNYGYTF. Here the CDR3 DNA reads TGTGCCAGCAGTCTAAAACAGAACTATGGCTACACCTTC.

The J gene is TRBJ1-1, the V gene TRBV19; unclear D gene. This CDR3 has 14 residues. Germline assignment: CDR1 LNHDA and CDR2 SQIVND (reference sequence). Trimming left V 7 bases short and J 4 bases short, with 16 bases between. In DNA, the CDR3 is TGTGCCAGTATCCCGGGTCCGAGAGGCACTGAAGCTTTCTTT. Amino acids: CASIPGPRGTEAFF.

By share of the sample, this clonotype is medium-sized (0.01 to 0.1%). This chain connects TRBV27 to TRBJ1-2; no definite D call. With 0 bases removed from V and 1 base from J, the gap between germline ends came to 9 bases. This CDR3 contains 15 residues. The germline V gene has CDR1 MNHEY and CDR2 SMNVEV (reference sequence). The CDR3, as DNA: TGTGCCAGCAGTTTATCGGGTGGCCATAACTATGGCTACACCTTC. Protein product: CASSLSGGHNYGYTF.

V is TRBV2 and J is TRBJ2-3; no clear D. Germline-derived CDR1 and CDR2 are SNHLY and FYNNEI. The CDR3 spans 12 residues. Trimming removed 2 bases from V and 11 bases from J, with 11 bases in between. The CDR3 loop is CASSERARGQYF. For the CDR3, the DNA is TGTGCCAGCAGTGAACGAGCCCGTGGGCAGTATTTT.

The genes are TRBV19 and TRBJ1-1; D is ambiguous. The CDR3 covers 13 residues. Germline assignment: CDR1 LNHDA and CDR2 SQIVND (reference sequence). Trimming took 2 bases from V and 0 from J, leaving 4 bases between them. In nucleotides, the CDR3 is TGTGCCAGTAGTATACAGATGAACACTGAAGCTTTCTTT. It specifies CASSIQMNTEAFF.

This clonotype came up a few times. The J gene is TRBJ1-5, the V gene TRBV19; 7 bases fit TRBD1. Germline CDR1 reads LNHDA; CDR2 reads SQIVND (reference sequence). The trim removed 4 bases at V and 8 bases at J, leaving 14 bases unmatched. CDR3 length: 16 amino acids. CDR3 in DNA: TGTGCCAGTAGTAGGAGGGGGCAGGGGGAAATGGAGCCCCAGCATTTT. Translating gives CASSRRGQGEMEPQHF.

The CDR3 here is CAIGGSEVGDTQYF. CDR3 nucleotides: TGTGCCATCGGGGGCAGTGAGGTAGGAGATACGCAGTATTTT. The chain combines TRBV19 with TRBJ2-3; D tentatively reads TRBD1 or TRBD2 (6 bases each). The V end was cut by 10 bases, the J end by 5 bases, with 19 bases between. The CDR3 consists of 14 residues. Germline assignment: CDR1 LNHDA and CDR2 SQIVND (reference sequence). The entire variable domain, with the rest obtained from reference TRBV19 and TRBJ2-3, is as follows: DGGITQSPKYLFRKEGQNVTLSCEQNLNHDAMYWYRQDPGQGLRLIYYSQIVNDFQKGDIAEGYSVSREKKESFPLTVTSAQKNPTAFYLCAIGGSEVGDTQYFGPGTRLTVL.

The chain carries TRBV12-3 or TRBV12-4 and TRBJ2-5; D gene ambiguous. Trimming removed 5 bases at V and 0 bases at J, with 10 bases between. CDR3 length equals 14 residues. CDR3 amino acids: CASSLSSYQETQYF. The CDR3 DNA reads TGTGCCAGCAGTCTCAGTTCGTACCAAGAGACCCAGTACTTC.

This clonotype was seen more than once but under ten times. CDR3 DNA: TGCAGTGCTAGAGATGGGGACAGAGAAGCTTTCTTT. As protein: CSARDGDREAFF. The V and J genes are TRBV20-1 and TRBJ1-1; 7 bases agree with TRBD1. The CDR3 is 12 residues long. Looked up from germline, CDR1 is DFQATT and CDR2 is SNEGSKA (reference sequence). The J segment lost 8 bases and the V segment lost 0 bases, leaving 3 bases of the junction unmatched.

This chain links TRBV20-1 with TRBJ2-3, with 9 bases lining up with TRBD2. The CDR3 runs 14 residues. Trimming took 3 bases from V and 1 from J; bases not matched to a gene: 2. The germline V gene encodes CDR1 DFQATT and CDR2 SNEGSKA (reference sequence). This CDR3 is CSARGGGGTDTQYF. The CDR3 coding sequence is TGCAGTGCTAGGGGCGGGGGGGGCACAGATACGCAGTATTTT.

V usage is TRBV6-2 or TRBV6-3 and J usage is TRBJ1-1; tentative D call: TRBD1 (6 bases). Trimming stripped 0 bases from V and 4 bases from J, with 21 bases between. The germline V gene encodes CDR1 MNHEY and CDR2 SVGEGT. The length of the CDR3 is 18 residues. CDR3 residues: CASSYSGWGATGSTEAFF. CDR3 bases: TGTGCCAGCAGTTACTCGGGATGGGGGGCTACAGGTAGCACTGAAGCTTTCTTT.

Comment on this clonotype: Sequence at one end of the junction differs from germline and may be a read error. The V and J genes are TRBV27 and TRBJ2-3; D call uncertain. The germline CDR1 and CDR2 sequences are MNHEY and SMNVEV (reference sequence). The CDR3 extends over 9 amino acids. This CDR3 reads CASRLYTGF. CDR3 in DNA: TGTGCCAGCAGGTTATATACCGGATTT.